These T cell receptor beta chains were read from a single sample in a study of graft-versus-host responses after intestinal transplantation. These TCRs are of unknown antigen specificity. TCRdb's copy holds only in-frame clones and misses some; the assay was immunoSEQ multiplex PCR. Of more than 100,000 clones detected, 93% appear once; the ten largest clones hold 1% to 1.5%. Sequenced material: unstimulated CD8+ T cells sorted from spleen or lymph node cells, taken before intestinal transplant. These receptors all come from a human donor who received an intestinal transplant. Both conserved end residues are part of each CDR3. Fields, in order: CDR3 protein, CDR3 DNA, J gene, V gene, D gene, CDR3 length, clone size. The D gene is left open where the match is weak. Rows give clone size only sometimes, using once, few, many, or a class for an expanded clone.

cdr3_aa: CASTGTGGWTGELFF
cdr3_nt: TGTGCCAGCACCGGGACAGGGGGCTGGACCGGGGAGCTGTTTTTT
j_call: TRBJ2-2
v_call: TRBV6-5
d_call: TRBD1
cdr3_length: 15
clone_size: .

cdr3_aa: CATTSRYSGGYTDTQYF
cdr3_nt: TGTGCCACCACCTCGAGGTATAGCGGGGGGTACACAGATACGCAGTATTTT
j_call: TRBJ2-3
v_call: TRBV27
d_call: TRBD2
cdr3_length: 17
clone_size: .

cdr3_aa: CASSHQGSGGEQETQYF
cdr3_nt: TGCGCCAGCAGCCATCAGGGTAGCGGGGGGGAACAAGAGACCCAGTACTTC
j_call: TRBJ2-5
v_call: TRBV4-1
d_call: TRBD2
cdr3_length: 17
clone_size: .

cdr3_aa: CASSQATRYSGNTIYF
cdr3_nt: TGTGCCAGCAGCCAAGCGACTCGCTACTCTGGAAACACCATATATTTT
j_call: TRBJ1-3
v_call: TRBV4-2
d_call: .
cdr3_length: 16
clone_size: .

cdr3_aa: CASSRRIQGEGTDTQYF
cdr3_nt: TGTGCCAGCAGTCGTAGAATACAGGGAGAAGGCACAGATACGCAGTATTTT
j_call: TRBJ2-3
v_call: TRBV2
d_call: .
cdr3_length: 17
clone_size: .

cdr3_aa: CASSHGTPGQPQHF
cdr3_nt: TGTGCCAGCAGTCACGGGACTCCAGGGCAGCCCCAGCATTTT
j_call: TRBJ1-5
v_call: TRBV27
d_call: .
cdr3_length: 14
clone_size: .

cdr3_aa: CASSIDLGQGVFGEAFF
cdr3_nt: TGTGCCAGTAGTATAGATTTGGGACAGGGTGTTTTCGGTGAAGCTTTCTTT
j_call: TRBJ1-1
v_call: TRBV19
d_call: TRBD1
cdr3_length: 17
clone_size: .

cdr3_aa: CASSSIAGALDTQYF
cdr3_nt: TGTGCCAGCAGTTCTATAGCGGGGGCCTTAGATACGCAGTATTTT
j_call: TRBJ2-3
v_call: TRBV6-5
d_call: TRBD2
cdr3_length: 15
clone_size: once

cdr3_aa: CAWSGTSYEQYF
cdr3_nt: TGTGCCTGGAGCGGGACATCCTACGAGCAGTACTTC
j_call: TRBJ2-7
v_call: TRBV30
d_call: .
cdr3_length: 12
clone_size: .

cdr3_aa: CASSDGLNTEAFF
cdr3_nt: TGCGCCAGCAGCGACGGACTGAACACTGAAGCTTTCTTT
j_call: TRBJ1-1
v_call: TRBV10-1
d_call: .
cdr3_length: 13
clone_size: .

cdr3_aa: CASSARRPGPPDYEQYF
cdr3_nt: TGTGCCAGCAGCGCCCGCCGGCCGGGACCCCCCGACTACGAGCAGTACTTC
j_call: TRBJ2-7
v_call: TRBV7-6
d_call: .
cdr3_length: 17
clone_size: .

cdr3_aa: CASSLPSGNSYEQYF
cdr3_nt: TGTGCCAGCAGCTTGCCTTCGGGGAACTCCTACGAGCAGTACTTC
j_call: TRBJ2-7
v_call: TRBV5-6
d_call: .
cdr3_length: 15
clone_size: .

cdr3_aa: CASSIIPGSGQPQHF
cdr3_nt: TGTGCCAGTAGTATTATTCCGGGAAGCGGTCAGCCCCAGCATTTT
j_call: TRBJ1-5
v_call: TRBV19
d_call: .
cdr3_length: 15
clone_size: .

cdr3_aa: CSVEGLAGVSTDTQYF
cdr3_nt: TGCAGCGTGGAGGGACTAGCGGGGGTTAGCACAGATACGCAGTATTTT
j_call: TRBJ2-3
v_call: TRBV29-1
d_call: TRBD2
cdr3_length: 16
clone_size: .

cdr3_aa: CASSLWPNTEAFF
cdr3_nt: TGTGCCAGCAGTTTATGGCCGAACACTGAAGCTTTCTTT
j_call: TRBJ1-1
v_call: TRBV27
d_call: .
cdr3_length: 13
clone_size: once

cdr3_aa: CASSDGPRGSGNTIYF
cdr3_nt: TGTGCCAGCAGTGATGGGCCCAGGGGTTCTGGAAACACCATATATTTT
j_call: TRBJ1-3
v_call: TRBV6-1
d_call: .
cdr3_length: 16
clone_size: few

cdr3_aa: CASSPELAQETQYF
cdr3_nt: TGTGCCAGCAGCCCCGAACTAGCACAAGAGACCCAGTACTTC
j_call: TRBJ2-5
v_call: TRBV2
d_call: .
cdr3_length: 14
clone_size: .

cdr3_aa: CAISVGASGVVEQYF
cdr3_nt: TGTGCCATCAGTGTGGGGGCTAGCGGGGTTGTCGAGCAGTACTTC
j_call: TRBJ2-7
v_call: TRBV10-3
d_call: TRBD2
cdr3_length: 15
clone_size: .

cdr3_aa: CASSWTTSGDNNEQFF
cdr3_nt: TGTGCCAGCAGCTGGACGACTAGCGGGGACAACAATGAGCAGTTCTTC
j_call: TRBJ2-1
v_call: TRBV11-2
d_call: TRBD2
cdr3_length: 16
clone_size: .

cdr3_aa: CASSYSNGGQDGYTF
cdr3_nt: TGTGCCAGCAGTTACTCGAACGGGGGACAGGATGGCTACACCTTC
j_call: TRBJ1-2
v_call: TRBV6-5
d_call: TRBD1
cdr3_length: 15
clone_size: .

cdr3_aa: CASTTGGNTEAFF
cdr3_nt: TGTGCCAGTACTACGGGAGGGAACACTGAAGCTTTCTTT
j_call: TRBJ1-1
v_call: TRBV19
d_call: .
cdr3_length: 13
clone_size: .

cdr3_aa: CASSTLGGETQYF
cdr3_nt: TGTGCCAGCAGCACGCTAGGGGGAGAGACCCAGTACTTC
j_call: TRBJ2-5
v_call: TRBV7-8
d_call: .
cdr3_length: 13
clone_size: .

cdr3_aa: CASSFQDRSDTQYF
cdr3_nt: TGTGCCAGCAGCTTCCAGGACAGATCAGATACGCAGTATTTT
j_call: TRBJ2-3
v_call: TRBV6-6
d_call: .
cdr3_length: 14
clone_size: .

cdr3_aa: CASSWDGLNEQFF
cdr3_nt: TGTGCCAGTAGTTGGGACGGTCTAAATGAGCAGTTCTTC
j_call: TRBJ2-1
v_call: TRBV19
d_call: .
cdr3_length: 13
clone_size: .

cdr3_aa: CASSVSGTANYGYTF
cdr3_nt: TGTGCCAGCAGCGTTAGCGGGACAGCTAACTATGGCTACACCTTC
j_call: TRBJ1-2
v_call: TRBV7-9
d_call: TRBD1
cdr3_length: 15
clone_size: .

cdr3_aa: CASSHRRGYNEQFF
cdr3_nt: TGTGCCAGCAGCCACCGACGGGGCTACAATGAGCAGTTCTTC
j_call: TRBJ2-1
v_call: TRBV4-2
d_call: .
cdr3_length: 14
clone_size: .

cdr3_aa: CASRETYHRGHSGNTIYF
cdr3_nt: TGTGCCAGCAGGGAAACTTACCACAGGGGACACTCTGGAAACACCATATATTTT
j_call: TRBJ1-3
v_call: TRBV7-9
d_call: TRBD1
cdr3_length: 18
clone_size: .

cdr3_aa: CASSEGPSTDTQYF
cdr3_nt: TGTGCCAGCAGTGAGGGGCCTAGCACAGATACGCAGTATTTT
j_call: TRBJ2-3
v_call: TRBV6-5
d_call: .
cdr3_length: 14
clone_size: .

cdr3_aa: CASSEEWGQGETQYF
cdr3_nt: TGTGCCAGCAGTGAAGAGTGGGGGCAGGGGGAGACCCAGTACTTC
j_call: TRBJ2-5
v_call: TRBV6-1
d_call: .
cdr3_length: 15
clone_size: once

cdr3_aa: CASSPALGTYEAFF
cdr3_nt: TGTGCCAGCAGCCCAGCGCTGGGAACCTATGAAGCTTTCTTT
j_call: TRBJ1-1
v_call: TRBV4-2
d_call: .
cdr3_length: 14
clone_size: .

cdr3_aa: CASSQASPTGGNTEAFF
cdr3_nt: TGCGCCAGCAGCCAAGCCTCACCGACAGGGGGGAACACTGAAGCTTTCTTT
j_call: TRBJ1-1
v_call: TRBV4-1
d_call: TRBD1
cdr3_length: 17
clone_size: once

cdr3_aa: CASSLVAPPYEQYF
cdr3_nt: TGTGCCAGCAGCTTAGTGGCACCGCCCTACGAGCAGTACTTC
j_call: TRBJ2-7
v_call: TRBV7-9
d_call: .
cdr3_length: 14
clone_size: .

cdr3_aa: CASSQVSGGVRGYGYTF
cdr3_nt: TGTGCCAGCAGCCAAGTTTCGGGGGGCGTTCGAGGCTATGGCTACACCTTC
j_call: TRBJ1-2
v_call: TRBV14
d_call: .
cdr3_length: 17
clone_size: .

cdr3_aa: CASSEEGKGADTQYF
cdr3_nt: TGTGCCAGCAGTGAAGAGGGCAAGGGCGCAGATACGCAGTATTTT
j_call: TRBJ2-3
v_call: TRBV2
d_call: .
cdr3_length: 15
clone_size: .

cdr3_aa: CASSLGLDNEQFF
cdr3_nt: TGTGCCAGCAGCTTGGGGCTCGACAATGAGCAGTTCTTC
j_call: TRBJ2-1
v_call: TRBV7-7
d_call: .
cdr3_length: 13
clone_size: once

cdr3_aa: CASSLDDPSYNEQFF
cdr3_nt: TGTGCCAGCAGCTTGGATGACCCCTCCTACAATGAGCAGTTCTTC
j_call: TRBJ2-1
v_call: TRBV5-4
d_call: .
cdr3_length: 15
clone_size: .

cdr3_aa: CASSQGAGQSYGYTF
cdr3_nt: TGCGCCAGCAGCCAAGGGGCAGGGCAATCCTATGGCTACACCTTC
j_call: TRBJ1-2
v_call: TRBV4-1
d_call: .
cdr3_length: 15
clone_size: few

cdr3_aa: CASSPPGGNSPLHF
cdr3_nt: TGTGCCAGCAGCCCGCCGGGTGGTAATTCACCCCTCCACTTT
j_call: TRBJ1-6
v_call: TRBV7-9
d_call: .
cdr3_length: 14
clone_size: .

cdr3_aa: CASSPGGAIYEQYF
cdr3_nt: TGCGCCAGCAGCCCGGGGGGGGCGATCTACGAGCAGTACTTC
j_call: TRBJ2-7
v_call: TRBV5-1
d_call: TRBD2
cdr3_length: 14
clone_size: .

cdr3_aa: CASSDVVVASGGAVAKNIQYF
cdr3_nt: TGTGCCAGCAGTGATGTGGTTGTGGCTAGCGGGGGGGCCGTCGCCAAAAACATTCAGTACTTC
j_call: TRBJ2-4
v_call: TRBV2
d_call: TRBD2
cdr3_length: 21
clone_size: .

cdr3_aa: CASSVGSGEEFF
cdr3_nt: TGTGCCAGCAGCGTAGGGTCCGGGGAGGAGTTCTTC
j_call: TRBJ2-1
v_call: TRBV9
d_call: .
cdr3_length: 12
clone_size: .

cdr3_aa: CASSLAGVAAEAFF
cdr3_nt: TGTGCCAGCAGCTTGGCAGGGGTAGCCGCTGAAGCTTTCTTT
j_call: TRBJ1-1
v_call: TRBV5-6
d_call: .
cdr3_length: 14
clone_size: .

cdr3_aa: CASSQDRSGTTEAFF
cdr3_nt: TGCGCCAGCAGCCAAGATCGTTCGGGGACGACTGAAGCTTTCTTT
j_call: TRBJ1-1
v_call: TRBV4-1
d_call: .
cdr3_length: 15
clone_size: .